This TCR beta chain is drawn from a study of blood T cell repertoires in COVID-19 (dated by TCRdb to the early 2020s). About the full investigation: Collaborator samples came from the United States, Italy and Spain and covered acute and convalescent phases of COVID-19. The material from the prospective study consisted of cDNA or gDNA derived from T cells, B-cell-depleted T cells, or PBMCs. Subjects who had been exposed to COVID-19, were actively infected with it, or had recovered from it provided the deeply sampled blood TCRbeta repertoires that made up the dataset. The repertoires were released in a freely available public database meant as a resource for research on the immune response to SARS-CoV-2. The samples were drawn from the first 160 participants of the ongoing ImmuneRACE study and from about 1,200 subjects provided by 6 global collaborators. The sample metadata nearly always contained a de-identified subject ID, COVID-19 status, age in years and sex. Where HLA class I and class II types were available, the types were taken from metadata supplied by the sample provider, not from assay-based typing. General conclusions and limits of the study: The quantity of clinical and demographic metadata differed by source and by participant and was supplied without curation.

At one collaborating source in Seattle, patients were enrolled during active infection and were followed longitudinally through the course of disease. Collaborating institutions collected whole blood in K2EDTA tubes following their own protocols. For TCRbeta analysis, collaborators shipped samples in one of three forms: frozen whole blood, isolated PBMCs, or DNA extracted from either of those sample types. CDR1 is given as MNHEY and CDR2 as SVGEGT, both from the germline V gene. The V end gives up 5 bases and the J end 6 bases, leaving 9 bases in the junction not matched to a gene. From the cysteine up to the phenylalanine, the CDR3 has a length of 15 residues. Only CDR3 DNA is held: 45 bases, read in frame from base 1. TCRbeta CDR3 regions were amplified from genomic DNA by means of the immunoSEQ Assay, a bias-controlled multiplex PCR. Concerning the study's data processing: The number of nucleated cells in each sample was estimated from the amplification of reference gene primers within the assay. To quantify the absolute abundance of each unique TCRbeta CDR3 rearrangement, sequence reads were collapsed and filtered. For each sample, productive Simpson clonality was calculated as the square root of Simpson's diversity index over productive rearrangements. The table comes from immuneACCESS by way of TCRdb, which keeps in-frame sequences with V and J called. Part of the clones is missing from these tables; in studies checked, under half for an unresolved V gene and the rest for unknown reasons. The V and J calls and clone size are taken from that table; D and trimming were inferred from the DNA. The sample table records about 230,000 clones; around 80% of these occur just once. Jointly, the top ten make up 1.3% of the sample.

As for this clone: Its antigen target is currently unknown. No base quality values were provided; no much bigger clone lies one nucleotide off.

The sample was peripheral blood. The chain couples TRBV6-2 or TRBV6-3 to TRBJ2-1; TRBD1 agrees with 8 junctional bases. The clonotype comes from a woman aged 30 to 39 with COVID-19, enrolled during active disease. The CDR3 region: CASSLTGQGSNEQFF. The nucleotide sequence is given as TGTGCCAGCAGTCTAACCGGACAGGGTTCCAATGAGCAGTTCTTC.